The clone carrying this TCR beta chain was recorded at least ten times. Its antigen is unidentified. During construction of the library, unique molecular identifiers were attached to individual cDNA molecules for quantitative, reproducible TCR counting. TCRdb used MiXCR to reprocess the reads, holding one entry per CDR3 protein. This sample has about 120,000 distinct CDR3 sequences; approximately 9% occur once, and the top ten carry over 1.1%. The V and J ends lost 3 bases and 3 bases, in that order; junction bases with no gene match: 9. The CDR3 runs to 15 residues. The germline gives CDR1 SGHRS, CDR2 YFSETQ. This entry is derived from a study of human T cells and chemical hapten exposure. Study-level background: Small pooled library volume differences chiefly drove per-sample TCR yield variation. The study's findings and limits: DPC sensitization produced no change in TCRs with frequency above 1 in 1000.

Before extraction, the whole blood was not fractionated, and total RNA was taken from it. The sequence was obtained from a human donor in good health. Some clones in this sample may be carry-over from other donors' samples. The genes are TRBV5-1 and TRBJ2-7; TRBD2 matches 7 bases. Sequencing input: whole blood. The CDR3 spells CASSWEGRSLYEQYF. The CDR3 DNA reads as TGCGCCAGCAGCTGGGAGGGTAGGAGTCTCTACGAGCAGTACTTC.